This T cell receptor (beta chain) comes out of a study of human T cells and chemical hapten exposure. The CDR3 covers 14 residues. Trimming shortened V by 2 bases and J by 1 base, and 8 bases separated the two germline ends. CDR1 and CDR2 from the germline V gene are MNHNY and SVGAGI (reference sequence). Researchers extracted total RNA from unfractionated whole blood. This clonotype was counted many times. Original analysis: Sample-level TCR yields exhibited a median of approximately 96,000, with a range of 23,224 to 690,600. TCRdb reprocessed the 5' RACE reads via MiXCR and lists one record per CDR3 protein. These V and J calls are TCRdb output, not the study's own analysis. The sample yields 110,000 to 150,000 distinct CDR3 sequences, 4.1% seen once.

This sequence was found in a female donor in good health. The chain recombines TRBV6-6 with TRBJ1-1; no reliable D call. The CDR3: CASSYGPRNTEAFF. For the CDR3, the DNA is TGTGCCAGCAGTTACGGACCTAGGAACACTGAAGCTTTCTTT.